This T cell receptor (beta chain) was captured by sequencing in a study of blood T cell repertoires in COVID-19. Study-wide background: T cells, B-cell-depleted T cells, or PBMCs supplied cDNA or gDNA.

The junction had 6 bases not matched to a gene; V was cut back by 3 bases and J by 7 bases. The CDR3 totals 16 residues. Germline CDR1 is KGHDR and CDR2 is SFDVKD. This clone has more than one count but fewer than ten. Only in-frame clones appear in the TCRdb table, and some are missing; sequencing was by immunoSEQ multiplex PCR. This table has approximately 300,000 clones, roughly 86% appearing once. The chain recombines TRBV24-1 with TRBJ2-1; 12 bases match TRBD1. The sequence was obtained from a woman between 50 and 59 years old with acute or convalescent COVID-19. The specimen was peripheral blood. The CDR3 loop reads CATSDLGTGGMNEQFF. In DNA form, the CDR3 reads TGTGCCACCAGTGATCTAGGGACAGGGGGCATGAATGAGCAGTTCTTC.